Listed here are 20 T cell receptor beta chains from one sample, sequenced in a study of T cells in narcolepsy. Here immunoSEQ multiplex PCR was the method, and the copy in TCRdb shows in-frame clones only, minus some. This sample carries approximately 20,000 clones, 92% of them seen once, and the ten largest clones take under 1.3%. The sample was CD45RA- memory CD4+ T cells from PBMCs. Receptors were obtained from a human donor with narcolepsy.

The rearrangement links TRBV6-6 to TRBJ2-5; 8 bases are shared with TRBD1. The last part of the DNA fits TRBJ2-7 better; the J call may be wrong. Per the germline V gene, CDR1 is MNHNY and CDR2 is SVGAGI (reference sequence). The CDR3 runs 14 residues. CDR3 sequence (DNA): TGTGCCAGCAGTTACGTATCAGGGACAGGCGAGCAGTACTTC. It encodes CASSYVSGTGEQYF.

V usage is TRBV10-3 and J usage is TRBJ2-5; D is ambiguous. TRBJ2-7 matches the DNA end more closely, so the J call is doubtful. CDR1 and CDR2 (germline): ENHRY, SYGVKD. The CDR3 is 12 residues long. CDR3 region: CAIKGDSYEQYF. In DNA, the CDR3 is TGTGCCATCAAAGGAGACTCCTACGAGCAGTACTTC.

The chain uses TRBV6-1 and TRBJ1-4, with D possibly TRBD1 on 6 matching bases. The CDR3 is 15 residues long. Germline loops: CDR1 MNHNS, CDR2 SASEGT. Trimming cost V 4 bases and J 1 base, with 10 bases left between them. The CDR3 DNA is TGTGCCAGCAGTGCCCAGGACAGAACTAATGAAAAACTGTTTTTT. Its protein is CASSAQDRTNEKLFF.

This clone was seen once. The chain employs TRBV27 and TRBJ1-1; 7 nucleotides align to TRBD1. The CDR3 totals 15 residues. Germline lookup yields CDR1 MNHEY and CDR2 SMNVEV (reference sequence). Trimming removed 6 bases from V and 3 bases from J; junction bases left unmatched: 10. CDR3 region: CASRRAQGTDTEAFF. CDR3 DNA sequence: TGTGCCAGCAGAAGAGCACAGGGGACGGACACTGAAGCTTTCTTT.

The rearrangement uses TRBV18 and TRBJ1-1; weak D call: TRBD1 (5 bases). The CDR3 is 16 residues long. V lost 2 bases and J lost 6, with 19 bases in between. Germline values: CDR1 KGHSH, CDR2 LQKENI. DNA of the CDR3: TGTGCCAGCTCACCAGGGGGTCTTTCGGGTAGGGCTGAAGCTTTCTTT. Translating it yields CASSPGGLSGRAEAFF.

CDR3 nucleotide sequence: TGTGCCAGCAGTGGATTAATTGGGGGCTACACCTTC. Translating it yields CASSGLIGGYTF. The chain employs TRBV6-1 and TRBJ1-2; D is uncertain. CDR1 and CDR2 (germline): MNHNS, SASEGT. CDR3 size: 12 residues. V dropped 4 bases and J dropped 8 bases, with 11 bases sitting between them.

A few counts support this clone. The chain recombines TRBV28 with TRBJ2-1; D ambiguous. This CDR3 has 12 amino acids. Deletions cut 8 bases from V and 7 bases from J, with 12 bases between. Germline V gene sequence: CDR1 MDHEN, CDR2 SYDVKM. The CDR3: CASAKQRNEQFF. The CDR3 region has the DNA TGTGCCAGCGCTAAACAGAGGAATGAGCAGTTCTTC.

The chain has TRBV28 and TRBJ2-1; 7 bases match TRBD2. V shed 4 bases and J 0 bases; nucleotides not matched to a gene: 21. The CDR3 consists of 21 residues. The germline gives CDR1 MDHEN, CDR2 SYDVKM. The CDR3 protein is CASSSSLPSGREYRSYNEQFF. CDR3 sequence (DNA): TGTGCCAGCAGTTCCTCCCTCCCCTCCGGGCGGGAGTACCGCTCCTACAATGAGCAGTTCTTC.

This sequence joins TRBV7-3 and TRBJ2-5; the D gene could be TRBD1 or TRBD2 (5 bases each). The CDR3 consists of 15 residues. V gave up 1 base and J gave up 3 bases, with 12 bases separating them. Germline CDR1 SGHTA, CDR2 FQGTGA. Here the CDR3 reads CASSLNGARKETQYF. The CDR3 DNA reads TGTGCCAGCAGCTTAAACGGGGCGAGGAAAGAGACCCAGTACTTC.

In this sample, this clone turned up once. The V gene is TRBV5-1, the J gene TRBJ1-4, with D possibly TRBD1 on 5 matching bases. Germline lookup yields CDR1 SGHRS and CDR2 YFSETQ. There are 16 residues in the CDR3. With 0 bases removed from V and 4 bases from J, the gap between germline ends came to 13 bases. The CDR3 region has the DNA TGCGCCAGCAGCTTGGGCGGGACTCCTTTTAATGAAAAACTGTTTTTT. This sequence encodes CASSLGGTPFNEKLFF.

This clone was seen a single time. This chain links TRBV7-9 with TRBJ1-2; 7 nucleotides line up with TRBD1. Germline V lookup: CDR1 SEHNR, CDR2 FQNEAQ (reference sequence). The CDR3 sequence is 14 residues long. The V gene end was trimmed by 5 bases and the J gene end by 5 bases; junction bases not matched to a gene: 8. CDR3 region: CASSPETGIYGYTF. The CDR3 region has the DNA TGTGCCAGCAGCCCCGAGACAGGGATATATGGCTACACCTTC.

This rearrangement joins TRBV29-1 to TRBJ1-5; D possibly corresponds to TRBD1 (5 bases). The V gene lost 7 bases and the J gene lost 5 bases, with 15 bases spanning the gap. Looked up from germline, CDR1 is SQVTM and CDR2 is ANQGSEA. The CDR3 runs 13 residues. As DNA, the CDR3 is TGCAGCGCCAACACAGGAGCCGATCAGCCCCAGCATTTT. Encoded protein: CSANTGADQPQHF.

The gene calls are TRBV18 and TRBJ2-3; TRBD1 agrees at 8 bases. The germline V gene encodes CDR1 KGHSH and CDR2 LQKENI. J lost 3 bases, V lost 6 bases, and 5 bases had no gene match. The CDR3 extends over 14 amino acids. CDR3 sequence reads: CASSPTGGTDTQYF. The CDR3 nucleotides are TGTGCCAGCTCCCCAACAGGGGGAACAGATACGCAGTATTTT.

The chain joins TRBV9 to TRBJ2-7; D remains ambiguous. Looked up from germline, CDR1 is SGDLS and CDR2 is YYNGEE. V lost 1 base to trimming and J lost 4 bases, with 21 bases between them. The CDR3 totals 17 residues. The CDR3 nucleotides read TGTGCCAGCAGCGTATTATCAACGGAACCTGGAACTTACGAGCAGTACTTC. It specifies CASSVLSTEPGTYEQYF.

The V gene is TRBV5-4, the J gene TRBJ1-3, with D unclear. Trimming took 0 bases from V and 0 from J, leaving 13 bases between them. There are 17 residues in the CDR3. Germline lookup yields CDR1 SGHNT and CDR2 YYREEE (reference sequence). The CDR3 nucleotides are TGTGCCAGCAGCTTGGCCGGGCCCTCGAGCTCTGGAAACACCATATATTTT. Residues: CASSLAGPSSSGNTIYF.

This sequence joins TRBV27 and TRBJ1-4, with D perhaps TRBD1 (6 bases). V lost 7 bases, J lost 8 bases, and 17 bases lay in between. Germline V gene lookup returns CDR1 MNHEY and CDR2 SMNVEV (reference sequence). The CDR3 consists of 14 residues. CDR3 sequence: CASMDGGAGEKLFF. The CDR3 coding sequence is TGTGCCAGCATGGACGGGGGGGCTGGCGAAAAACTGTTTTTT.

The chain has TRBV18 and TRBJ2-7; the D gene is possibly TRBD1 (5 bases). The CDR3 runs 14 residues. The germline V gene encodes CDR1 KGHSH and CDR2 LQKENI. Trimming took 0 bases from V and 2 from J, leaving 8 bases between them. The CDR3 loop is CASSPPGVTYEQYF. The CDR3 DNA is TGTGCCAGCTCACCACCAGGGGTGACCTACGAGCAGTACTTC. Combining the CDR3 with reference TRBV18 and TRBJ2-7 gives the whole variable domain NAGVMQNPRHLVRRRGQEARLRCSPMKGHSHVYWYRQLPEEGLKFMVYLQKENIIDESGMPKERFSAEFPKEGPSILRIQQVVRGDSAAYFCASSPPGVTYEQYFGPGTRLTVT.

On this clone: The limits of the CDR3 on the DNA are not certain, so only TCRdb's listed CDR3 is given. This chain connects TRBV19 to TRBJ1-2. The germline V gene has CDR1 LNHDA and CDR2 SQIVND (reference sequence). The CDR3 is 13 amino acids long, termini counted. The CDR3 region is CASTSVDGGRYTF.

The rearrangement joins TRBV2 to TRBJ2-5; weak D call: TRBD2 (6 bases). The V gene lost 7 bases and the J gene lost 1 base, with 13 bases spanning the gap. The CDR3 contains 14 residues. From germline, CDR1 is SNHLY and CDR2 FYNNEI. The CDR3 reads CASTRAGTQETQYF. CDR3 coding DNA: TGTGCCAGCACTCGGGCGGGAACCCAAGAGACCCAGTACTTC.

The chain joins TRBV10-3 to TRBJ2-2; D gene uncertain. V was pared by 4 bases and J by 4 bases, with 13 bases between. Germline V gene lookup returns CDR1 ENHRY and CDR2 SYGVKD. The CDR3 covers 15 residues. In DNA form, the CDR3 reads TGTGCCATCAGTGGCGGTCCTTCAGGCACCGGGGAGCTGTTTTTT. It specifies CAISGGPSGTGELFF.